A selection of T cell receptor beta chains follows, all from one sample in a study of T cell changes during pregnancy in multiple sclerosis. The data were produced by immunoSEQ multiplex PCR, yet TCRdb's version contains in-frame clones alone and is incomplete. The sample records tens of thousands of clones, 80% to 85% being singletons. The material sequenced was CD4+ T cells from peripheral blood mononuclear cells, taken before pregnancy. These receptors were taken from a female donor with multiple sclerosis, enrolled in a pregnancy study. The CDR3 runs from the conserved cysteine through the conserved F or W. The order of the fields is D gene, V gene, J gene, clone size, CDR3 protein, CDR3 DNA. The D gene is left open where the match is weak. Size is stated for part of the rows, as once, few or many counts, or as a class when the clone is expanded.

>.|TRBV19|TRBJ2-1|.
CASSMVRFPSNEQFF
TGTGCCAGTAGTATGGTACGGTTTCCTTCCAATGAGCAGTTCTTC
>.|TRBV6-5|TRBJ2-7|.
CASSFRYEQYF
TGTGCCAGCAGTTTCCGCTACGAGCAGTACTTC
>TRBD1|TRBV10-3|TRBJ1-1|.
CAISKNRDRGSGNTEAFF
TGTGCCATCAGTAAGAACCGGGACAGGGGGAGTGGGAACACTGAAGCTTTCTTT
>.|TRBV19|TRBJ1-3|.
CASKRQAGYTIYF
TGTGCCAGTAAGCGACAGGCCGGTTACACCATATATTTT
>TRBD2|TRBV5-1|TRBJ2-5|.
CASSLGLAGGQETQYF
TGCGCCAGCAGCTTGGGTCTAGCGGGAGGACAAGAGACCCAGTACTTC
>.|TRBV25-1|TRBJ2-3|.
CASIMGGTFEADTQYF
TGTGCCAGCATAATGGGGGGGACATTTGAGGCAGATACGCAGTATTTT
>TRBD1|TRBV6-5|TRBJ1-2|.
CASSSGGYGYTF
TGTGCCAGCAGTTCAGGGGGTTATGGCTACACCTTC
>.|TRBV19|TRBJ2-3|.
CASSRRDGSGTDTQYF
TGTGCCAGTTCCCGGCGGGACGGCTCTGGCACAGATACGCAGTATTTT
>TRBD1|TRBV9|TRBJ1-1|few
CASSVAGTGSSFTEAFF
TGTGCCAGCAGCGTAGCTGGGACAGGTTCAAGTTTCACTGAAGCTTTCTTT
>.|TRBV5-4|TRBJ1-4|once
CASSLSPGGELANEKLFF
TGTGCCAGCAGCCTTTCTCCCGGGGGGGAACTGGCTAATGAAAAACTGTTTTTT
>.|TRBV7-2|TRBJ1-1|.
CASSFRGFPEAFF
TGTGCCAGCAGCTTTAGGGGCTTCCCTGAAGCTTTCTTT
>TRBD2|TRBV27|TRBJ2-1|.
CASSSGLAVNEQFF
TGTGCCAGCAGTTCAGGACTAGCGGTCAATGAGCAGTTCTTC
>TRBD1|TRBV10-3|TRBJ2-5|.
CATRKGQGPHETQYF
TGTGCCACCCGCAAGGGACAGGGGCCTCATGAGACCCAGTACTTC
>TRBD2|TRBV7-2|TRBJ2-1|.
CASSSRTRGNEQFF
TGTGCCAGCAGCTCCAGGACTAGGGGTAATGAGCAGTTCTTC
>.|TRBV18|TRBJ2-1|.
CASSPLLADEQFF
TGTGCCAGCTCACCACTTCTAGCAGATGAGCAGTTCTTC
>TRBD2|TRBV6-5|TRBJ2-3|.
CASNREAGSSDTQYF
TGTGCCAGCAACCGGGAGGCGGGGAGCTCGGATACGCAGTATTTT
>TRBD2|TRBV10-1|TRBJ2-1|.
CASSEPWTSGYNEQFF
TGCGCCAGCAGCGAACCTTGGACTAGCGGCTACAATGAGCAGTTCTTC
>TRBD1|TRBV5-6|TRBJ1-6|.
CASSEVGQGKSPLHF
TGTGCCAGCAGCGAGGTGGGACAGGGTAAATCACCCCTCCACTTT
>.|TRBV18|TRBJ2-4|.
CASSPQQGLAKNIQYF
TGTGCCAGCTCACCACAACAGGGCCTAGCCAAAAACATTCAGTACTTC
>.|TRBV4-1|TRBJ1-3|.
CASSQDRSQGTSSGNTIYF
TGCGCCAGCAGCCAAGACCGGTCGCAGGGAACAAGCTCTGGAAACACCATATATTTT
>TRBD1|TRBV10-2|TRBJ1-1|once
CASSEPGQGNTEAFF
TGCGCCAGCAGTGAACCGGGACAGGGGAACACTGAAGCTTTCTTT
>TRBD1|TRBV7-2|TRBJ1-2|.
CASSTPGTVYTF
TGTGCCAGCAGCACGCCAGGGACAGTCTACACCTTC
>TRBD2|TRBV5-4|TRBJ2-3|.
CASRSGRAPDTQYF
TGTGCCAGCCGTTCCGGGAGGGCCCCAGATACGCAGTATTTT